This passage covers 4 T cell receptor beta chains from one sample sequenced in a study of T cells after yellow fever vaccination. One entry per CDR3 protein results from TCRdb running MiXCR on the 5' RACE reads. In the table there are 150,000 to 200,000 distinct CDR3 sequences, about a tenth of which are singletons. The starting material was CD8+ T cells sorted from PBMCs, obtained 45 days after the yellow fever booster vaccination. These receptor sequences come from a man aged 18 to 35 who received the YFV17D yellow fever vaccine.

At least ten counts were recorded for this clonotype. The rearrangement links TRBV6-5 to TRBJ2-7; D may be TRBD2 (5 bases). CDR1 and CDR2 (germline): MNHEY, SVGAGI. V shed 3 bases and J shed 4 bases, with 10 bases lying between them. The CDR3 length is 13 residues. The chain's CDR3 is CASSYRGGYEQYF. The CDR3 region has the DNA TGTGCCAGCAGTTATCGGGGTGGGTACGAGCAGTACTTC.

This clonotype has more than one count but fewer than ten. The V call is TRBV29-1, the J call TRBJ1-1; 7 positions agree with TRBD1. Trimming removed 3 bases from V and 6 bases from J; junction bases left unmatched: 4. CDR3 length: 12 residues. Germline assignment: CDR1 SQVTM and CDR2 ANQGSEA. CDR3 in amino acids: CSVEAQGAEAFF. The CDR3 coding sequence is TGCAGCGTTGAGGCGCAGGGGGCTGAAGCTTTCTTT. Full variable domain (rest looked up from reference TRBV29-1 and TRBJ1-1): SAVISQKPSRDICQRGTSLTIQCQVDSQVTMMFWYRQQPGQSLTLIATANQGSEATYESGFVIDKFPISRPNLTFSTLTVSNMSPEDSSIYLCSVEAQGAEAFFGQGTRLTVV.

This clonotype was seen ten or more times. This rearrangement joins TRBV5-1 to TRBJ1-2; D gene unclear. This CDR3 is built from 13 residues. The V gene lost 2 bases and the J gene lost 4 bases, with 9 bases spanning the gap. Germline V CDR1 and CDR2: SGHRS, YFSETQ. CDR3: CASSLLDGYGYTF. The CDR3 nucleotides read TGCGCCAGCAGCTTACTGGACGGCTATGGCTACACCTTC.

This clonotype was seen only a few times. The CDR3 sequence is CASSATTGYTEAFF. In DNA form, the CDR3 reads TGTGCCAGCAGCGCTACAACAGGGTACACTGAAGCTTTCTTT. J is TRBJ1-1 and V is TRBV7-9; perhaps TRBD1 as D (6 bases). The germline CDR1 and CDR2 sequences are SEHNR and FQNEAQ (reference sequence). The CDR3 covers 14 residues. Deletions cut 5 bases from V and 3 bases from J, with 13 bases between.